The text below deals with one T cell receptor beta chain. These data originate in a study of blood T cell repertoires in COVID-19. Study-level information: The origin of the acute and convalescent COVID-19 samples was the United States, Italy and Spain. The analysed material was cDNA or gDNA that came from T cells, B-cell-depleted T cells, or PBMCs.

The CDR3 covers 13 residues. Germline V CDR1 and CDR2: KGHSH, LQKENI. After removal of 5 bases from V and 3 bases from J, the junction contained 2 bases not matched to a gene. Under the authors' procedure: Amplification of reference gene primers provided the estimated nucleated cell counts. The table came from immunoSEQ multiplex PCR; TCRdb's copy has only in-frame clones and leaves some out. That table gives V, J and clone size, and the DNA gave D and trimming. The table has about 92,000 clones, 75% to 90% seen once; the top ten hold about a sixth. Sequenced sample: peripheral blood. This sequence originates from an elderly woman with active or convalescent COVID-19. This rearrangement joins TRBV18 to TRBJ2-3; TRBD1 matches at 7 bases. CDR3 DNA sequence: TGTGCCAGCTCAGAGGACAGGACAGATACGCAGTATTTT. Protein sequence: CASSEDRTDTQYF.